This TCR beta chain originates from a study of PD-1 blockade in classical Hodgkin lymphoma. Study results and limitations: The drivers behind the repertoire differences, possibly disease activity or prior therapy, remain undefined. Any patient who commenced nivolumab under 1 year after ASCT was excluded. Patients with a complete response exhibited baseline diversity comparable to newly diagnosed patients.

The method was immunoSEQ multiplex PCR; TCRdb's version includes in-frame clones alone and lacks a portion of them. The sample has 40,000 to 55,000 clones; roughly 90% are singletons. With V trimmed by 6 bases and J by 5 bases, 6 bases remained unmatched. The CDR3 has 14 amino acids. CDR1 and CDR2 from the germline V gene are MDHEN and SYDVKM. Following autologous stem cell transplantation, relapse occurred in every patient, and exposure to brentuximab vedotin varied. Concerning this clone: Its matching antigen is unknown.

This TCR was recovered from a human donor with classical Hodgkin lymphoma. The chain employs TRBV28 and TRBJ2-3; 9 nucleotides line up with TRBD1. The material sequenced was peripheral blood mononuclear cells (PBMCs), taken at baseline. The CDR3 DNA is TGTGCCAGCAGCTATACAGGGGGCAGAGATACGCAGTATTTT. Amino acid sequence: CASSYTGGRDTQYF.